The clone carrying this T cell receptor beta chain came up once. Its cognate antigen is unknown. These data belong to a study of PD-1 blockade in classical Hodgkin lymphoma. Findings and limits, study-wide: A reduction in baseline TCR diversity was reportedly seen in newly diagnosed patients relative to healthy donors.

Relapses following autologous stem cell transplantation were seen in all patients, with brentuximab vedotin exposure varying. Best responses were complete response, partial response or progressive disease. The CDR3 runs to 16 residues. Per germline, CDR1 LGHNA and CDR2 YSLEER. V lost 0 bases and J lost 1, with 12 bases in between. The assay was immunoSEQ multiplex PCR, and TCRdb's table has in-frame clones only and misses some. This table holds some 17,000 clones, about 81% found once. Sequencing used peripheral blood mononuclear cells (PBMCs), obtained before the second cycle of nivolumab. The V gene is TRBV4-3, the J gene TRBJ1-2, with a weak D call TRBD1 (6 bases). This receptor was identified in a human donor with classical Hodgkin lymphoma. CDR3 residues: CASSQDFTGYNYGYTF. The CDR3 region has the DNA TGCGCCAGCAGCCAAGATTTCACAGGGTATAACTATGGCTACACCTTC.